This T cell receptor (beta chain) was recorded in a study of T cells in Graves' hyperthyroidism and ophthalmopathy. Turning to the study itself: Pretreatment peripheral blood was obtained at initial diagnosis. The study's findings and limits: Within blood appeared most thyroid clonotypes that had expanded above 0.001.

CDR1 and CDR2 (germline): MNHNS, SASEGT. Trimming at V came to 2 bases and at J to 6 bases, leaving 7 bases not matched to a gene. The CDR3 runs 16 residues. Amplification of TCR beta CDR3 regions used RNA as the template. A set of HTBI primers served as the primers for a first-round RT-PCR of the TCR CDR3. MiXCR, run by TCRdb on the multiplex PCR reads, gives a single entry per CDR3 protein. The sample shows more than 300,000 distinct CDR3 sequences, about 18% of them seen only once. This clonotype was recorded many times. Its antigen is still unknown. The study enrolled patients aged 18 to 65 with newly diagnosed hyperthyroidism of under 2 months' duration. The study based diagnoses on clinical symptoms, serum thyroxine and TRAb, thyroid ultrasound and orbital computed tomography.

The V call is TRBV6-1, the J call TRBJ2-2; 9 nucleotides agree with TRBD1. Specimen: blood. This receptor was obtained from a woman aged 25 to 39 with Graves' hyperthyroidism that later progressed to Graves' ophthalmopathy. The CDR3 region is CASSESHTGGSGELFF. The CDR3, as DNA: TGTGCCAGCAGTGAATCCCATACAGGGGGCTCCGGGGAGCTGTTTTTT.